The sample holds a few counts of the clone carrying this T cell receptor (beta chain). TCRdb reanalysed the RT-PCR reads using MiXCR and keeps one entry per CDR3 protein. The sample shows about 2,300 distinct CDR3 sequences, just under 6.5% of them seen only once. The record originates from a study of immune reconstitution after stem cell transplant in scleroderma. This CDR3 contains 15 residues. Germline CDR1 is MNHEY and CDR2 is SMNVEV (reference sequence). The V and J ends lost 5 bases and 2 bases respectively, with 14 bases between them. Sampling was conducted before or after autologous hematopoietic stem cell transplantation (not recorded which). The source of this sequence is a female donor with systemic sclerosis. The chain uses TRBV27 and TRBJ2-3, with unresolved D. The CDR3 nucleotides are TGTGCCAGCAGTCCTGGATGGGAAGTCACAGATACGCAGTATTTT. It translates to CASSPGWEVTDTQYF.